These T cell receptor beta chains were read from a single sample in a study of blood T cell repertoires in COVID-19. Clones were read by immunoSEQ multiplex PCR, and TCRdb kept only the in-frame ones, dropping some. The table lists some 53,000 clones, less than 95% of them singletons, with 3% to 3.5% in the top ten. The sequencing input was peripheral blood. Source of these receptors: a human donor in a cohort sampled during active COVID-19. The CDR3 runs from the conserved cysteine through the conserved F or W. The D gene is left open where the match is weak. The size of a clone is reported for some rows only, either as once, few or many, or as a class for expanded clones.

J gene: TRBJ2-1
V gene: TRBV29-1
D gene: TRBD2
clone size: -
CDR3 DNA: TGCAGCGTTGGACGAGTAGCGGGACGGTTCAGCTCCTACAATGAGCAGTTCTTC
CDR3 protein: CSVGRVAGRFSSYNEQFF

J gene: TRBJ2-1
V gene: TRBV2
D gene: -
clone size: -
CDR3 DNA: TGTGCCAGCAGTCTACAGGGAAATGAGCAGTTCTTC
CDR3 protein: CASSLQGNEQFF

J gene: TRBJ1-6
V gene: TRBV19
D gene: -
clone size: -
CDR3 DNA: TGTGCCAGTAGTCCCCGTCCCGGGGGGCGAATTCATTCACCCCTCCACTTT
CDR3 protein: CASSPRPGGRIHSPLHF

J gene: TRBJ1-6
V gene: TRBV13
D gene: -
clone size: -
CDR3 DNA: TGTGCCAGCAGCTTAGGAGGGGCACCCCTCCACTTT
CDR3 protein: CASSLGGAPLHF

J gene: TRBJ1-5
V gene: TRBV28
D gene: -
clone size: few
CDR3 DNA: TGTGCCAGCACTTATGGGGGGGCCCGCAATCAGCCCCAGCATTTT
CDR3 protein: CASTYGGARNQPQHF

J gene: TRBJ1-4
V gene: TRBV5-4
D gene: TRBD1
clone size: -
CDR3 DNA: TGTGCCAGCAGCACGACAGGGATGGGAAAACTGTTTTTT
CDR3 protein: CASSTTGMGKLFF

J gene: TRBJ2-7
V gene: TRBV27
D gene: -
clone size: -
CDR3 DNA: TGTGCCAGCGGGGCGATATCCCTTTTGAACGAGCAGTACTTC
CDR3 protein: CASGAISLLNEQYF

J gene: TRBJ2-1
V gene: TRBV9
D gene: -
clone size: -
CDR3 DNA: TGTGCCAGCAGCCTCAGGCCGATCCCCTACAATGAGCAGTTCTTC
CDR3 protein: CASSLRPIPYNEQFF

J gene: TRBJ2-7
V gene: TRBV6-5
D gene: -
clone size: few
CDR3 DNA: TGTGCCAGCAGTTACGGCGGAGCCTCCTACGAGCAGTACTTC
CDR3 protein: CASSYGGASYEQYF

J gene: TRBJ2-2
V gene: TRBV28
D gene: TRBD2
clone size: -
CDR3 DNA: TGTGCCAGCAGTTTAGGGGCGGGGGGAAACACCGGGGAGCTGTTTTTT
CDR3 protein: CASSLGAGGNTGELFF

J gene: TRBJ1-5
V gene: TRBV7-8
D gene: -
clone size: -
CDR3 DNA: TGTGCCAGCAGCGCTACAGATAGCAATCAGCCCCAGCATTTT
CDR3 protein: CASSATDSNQPQHF

J gene: TRBJ1-5
V gene: TRBV7-8
D gene: TRBD1
clone size: once
CDR3 DNA: TGTGCCAGCAGCCGCGGACAGGGGGGTCGGGGTAGCAATCAGCCCCAGCATTTT
CDR3 protein: CASSRGQGGRGSNQPQHF

J gene: TRBJ2-1
V gene: TRBV11-2
D gene: TRBD2
clone size: -
CDR3 DNA: TGTGCCAGCAGCGCGAGGTGGGGGGACTACCATGAGCAGTTCTTC
CDR3 protein: CASSARWGDYHEQFF

J gene: TRBJ2-3
V gene: TRBV5-4
D gene: -
clone size: -
CDR3 DNA: TGTGCCAGCAGCGCCGGGAGTTCCCGTACCACAGATACGCAGTATTTT
CDR3 protein: CASSAGSSRTTDTQYF

J gene: TRBJ2-1
V gene: TRBV19
D gene: TRBD2
clone size: -
CDR3 DNA: TGTGCCAGTAGTATGTATCAGGGGATAGCGGGAGCCCCCCCCAGTGAGCAGTTCTTC
CDR3 protein: CASSMYQGIAGAPPSEQFF

J gene: TRBJ1-2
V gene: TRBV12-3/TRBV12-4
D gene: TRBD1
clone size: few
CDR3 DNA: TGTGCCAGCAGCTCTACAGGGGCCAGAGGCTACACCTTC
CDR3 protein: CASSSTGARGYTF

J gene: TRBJ1-3
V gene: TRBV28
D gene: -
clone size: -
CDR3 DNA: TGTGCCAGCAGGGCGGGGTTAAGCTCTGGAAACACCATATATTTT
CDR3 protein: CASRAGLSSGNTIYF

J gene: TRBJ1-2
V gene: TRBV13
D gene: -
clone size: -
CDR3 DNA: TGTGCCAGCAGCTCCCTTACAGGAGGCTACACCTTC
CDR3 protein: CASSSLTGGYTF

J gene: TRBJ1-1
V gene: TRBV15
D gene: -
clone size: -
CDR3 DNA: TGTGCCACCAGCAGAGCTGGGGGGACTGAAGCTTTCTTT
CDR3 protein: CATSRAGGTEAFF

J gene: TRBJ1-5
V gene: TRBV7-9
D gene: -
clone size: -
CDR3 DNA: TGTGCCAGCAGCTTAGGAGGGGGAATTAGCAATCAGCCCCAGCATTTT
CDR3 protein: CASSLGGGISNQPQHF

J gene: TRBJ2-1
V gene: TRBV5-6
D gene: -
clone size: -
CDR3 DNA: TGTGCCAGCAGCCCCCGGGACTCTAGACTCAATGAGCAGTTCTTC
CDR3 protein: CASSPRDSRLNEQFF

J gene: TRBJ2-3
V gene: TRBV19
D gene: TRBD2
clone size: -
CDR3 DNA: TGTGCCAGTAGTATAGGGACTGGCCCGGGGGGGACAGATACGCAGTATTTT
CDR3 protein: CASSIGTGPGGTDTQYF

J gene: TRBJ1-3
V gene: TRBV25-1
D gene: -
clone size: -
CDR3 DNA: TGTGCCAGCACTCAGGGTAATGCTGGAAACACCATATATTTT
CDR3 protein: CASTQGNAGNTIYF

J gene: TRBJ2-2
V gene: TRBV15
D gene: -
clone size: once
CDR3 DNA: TGTGCCACCAGCAGGGCAGGGTATACCGGGGAGCTGTTTTTT
CDR3 protein: CATSRAGYTGELFF

J gene: TRBJ2-3
V gene: TRBV19
D gene: TRBD2
clone size: -
CDR3 DNA: TGTGCCAGTAGTCCCGCGGGGGATGGGGCCGATACGCAGTATTTT
CDR3 protein: CASSPAGDGADTQYF

J gene: TRBJ1-1
V gene: TRBV5-1
D gene: -
clone size: -
CDR3 DNA: TGCGCCAGCAGGGGCGGGGACGGGGAGAACACTGAAGCTTTCTTT
CDR3 protein: CASRGGDGENTEAFF

J gene: TRBJ1-6
V gene: TRBV19
D gene: -
clone size: -
CDR3 DNA: TGTGCCAGTAGCGAAGACAGAAATTCACCCCTCCACTTT
CDR3 protein: CASSEDRNSPLHF

J gene: TRBJ2-5
V gene: TRBV4-1
D gene: -
clone size: -
CDR3 DNA: TGCGCCAGCAGCCATCTGATGCGGGAGACCCAGTACTTC
CDR3 protein: CASSHLMRETQYF

J gene: TRBJ2-7
V gene: TRBV9
D gene: TRBD1
clone size: -
CDR3 DNA: TGTGCCAGCAGCGGGACAGGGTCTCTCCCCTACGAGCAGTACTTC
CDR3 protein: CASSGTGSLPYEQYF

J gene: TRBJ2-7
V gene: TRBV5-4
D gene: -
clone size: -
CDR3 DNA: TGTGCCAGCAGCTCGACTGATACCTACGAGCAGTACTTC
CDR3 protein: CASSSTDTYEQYF

J gene: TRBJ1-4
V gene: TRBV10-3
D gene: -
clone size: -
CDR3 DNA: TGTGCCACAGCGGACGGAACAACTAATGAAAAACTGTTTTTT
CDR3 protein: CATADGTTNEKLFF

J gene: TRBJ2-7
V gene: TRBV4-1
D gene: -
clone size: -
CDR3 DNA: TGCGCCAGCAGCCAAGATTGGAGCGGCTACGAGCAGTACTTC
CDR3 protein: CASSQDWSGYEQYF

J gene: TRBJ2-2
V gene: TRBV2
D gene: TRBD1
clone size: -
CDR3 DNA: TGTGCCAGCAGTGAATCAGGGACAGCGAACACCGGGGAGCTGTTTTTT
CDR3 protein: CASSESGTANTGELFF

J gene: TRBJ2-3
V gene: TRBV15
D gene: -
clone size: -
CDR3 DNA: TGTGCCACCAGCAGAGGGGCCGTGGGGGCTGGCCCAGATACGCAGTATTTT
CDR3 protein: CATSRGAVGAGPDTQYF

J gene: TRBJ2-3
V gene: TRBV21-1
D gene: -
clone size: -
CDR3 DNA: TGTGCCAGCAGCAAATCCAGGGGGCTTGACCTAAAAAGGGCAGATACGCAGTATTTT
CDR3 protein: CASSKSRGLDLKRADTQYF

J gene: TRBJ2-7
V gene: TRBV27
D gene: TRBD1
clone size: once
CDR3 DNA: TGTGCCAGCAGTAGGACAGGCTCCTACGAGCAGTACTTC
CDR3 protein: CASSRTGSYEQYF

J gene: TRBJ1-2
V gene: TRBV2
D gene: TRBD1
clone size: -
CDR3 DNA: TGTGCCAGCAGTGAAAAGGCGTACAGGGGTAACTATGGCTACACCTTC
CDR3 protein: CASSEKAYRGNYGYTF

J gene: TRBJ1-2
V gene: TRBV19
D gene: -
clone size: medium-sized
CDR3 DNA: TGTGCCAGTAGTCCGGACATAGGGCAAAGGGATGGCTACACCTTC
CDR3 protein: CASSPDIGQRDGYTF

J gene: TRBJ1-2
V gene: TRBV11-2
D gene: -
clone size: -
CDR3 DNA: TGTGCCAGCAGCCCGCAAGCGGGGTATGGCTACACCTTC
CDR3 protein: CASSPQAGYGYTF

J gene: TRBJ2-1
V gene: TRBV2
D gene: -
clone size: -
CDR3 DNA: TGTGCCAGCAGTGGGGAACGGAGGGGTGAGCAGTTCTTC
CDR3 protein: CASSGERRGEQFF

J gene: TRBJ2-7
V gene: TRBV5-1
D gene: TRBD1
clone size: -
CDR3 DNA: TGCGCCAGCCGTTCTTGGACAGGGGGCTACGAGCAGTACTTC
CDR3 protein: CASRSWTGGYEQYF

J gene: TRBJ1-5
V gene: TRBV19
D gene: TRBD1
clone size: -
CDR3 DNA: TGTGCCAGTAGTTTAGCAAGGACAGGACGTTATAGCAATCAGCCCCAGCATTTT
CDR3 protein: CASSLARTGRYSNQPQHF

J gene: TRBJ1-6
V gene: TRBV27
D gene: -
clone size: few
CDR3 DNA: TGTGCCAGCAGTTTTCCCGGGGAGAATTCACCCCTCCACTTT
CDR3 protein: CASSFPGENSPLHF

J gene: TRBJ1-3
V gene: TRBV9
D gene: TRBD1
clone size: -
CDR3 DNA: TGTGCCAGCAGAACCGGGACAGCCTCTGGAAACACCATATATTTT
CDR3 protein: CASRTGTASGNTIYF

J gene: TRBJ2-1
V gene: TRBV4-1
D gene: TRBD2
clone size: -
CDR3 DNA: TGCGCCAGCAGCCAACCCCTAGCGGGAGATCACAATGAGCAGTTCTTC
CDR3 protein: CASSQPLAGDHNEQFF

J gene: TRBJ2-1
V gene: TRBV5-1
D gene: -
clone size: once
CDR3 DNA: TGCGCCAGCAGCTTGGCCGATGAGCAGTTCTTC
CDR3 protein: CASSLADEQFF

J gene: TRBJ2-2
V gene: TRBV11-2
D gene: TRBD2
clone size: -
CDR3 DNA: TGTGCCAGCAGCCAACTAGCGGGGAACACCGGGGAGCTGTTTTTT
CDR3 protein: CASSQLAGNTGELFF

J gene: TRBJ1-4
V gene: TRBV19
D gene: -
clone size: once
CDR3 DNA: TGTGCCAGTAGTATAGATCGGTCGGGGGGGGCACGGGAAAAACTGTTTTTT
CDR3 protein: CASSIDRSGGAREKLFF

J gene: TRBJ2-7
V gene: TRBV2
D gene: -
clone size: -
CDR3 DNA: TGTGCCAGCAGTGAAGCCCAGGGAGGCGAGCAGTACTTC
CDR3 protein: CASSEAQGGEQYF

J gene: TRBJ1-5
V gene: TRBV19
D gene: -
clone size: -
CDR3 DNA: TGTGCCAGTCATGGGCCGCAAGGTCATCAGCCCCAGCATTTT
CDR3 protein: CASHGPQGHQPQHF

J gene: TRBJ2-3
V gene: TRBV7-9
D gene: -
clone size: -
CDR3 DNA: TGTGCCAGCAGCTTAGCTGGGCGGGACGCCACAGATACGCAGTATTTT
CDR3 protein: CASSLAGRDATDTQYF

J gene: TRBJ2-1
V gene: TRBV3-1/TRBV3-2
D gene: -
clone size: -
CDR3 DNA: TGTGCCAGCAGGGGTACGGGACAATTCTACAATGAGCAGTTCTTC
CDR3 protein: CASRGTGQFYNEQFF

J gene: TRBJ1-2
V gene: TRBV7-8
D gene: TRBD1
clone size: -
CDR3 DNA: TGTGCCAGCAGCGCCGACAGGGCTGGTGGCTACACCTTC
CDR3 protein: CASSADRAGGYTF

J gene: TRBJ2-2
V gene: TRBV9
D gene: TRBD2
clone size: -
CDR3 DNA: TGTGCCAGCAGCGTAGGGGATAGCGGGATTCGTACCGGGGAGCTGTTTTTT
CDR3 protein: CASSVGDSGIRTGELFF